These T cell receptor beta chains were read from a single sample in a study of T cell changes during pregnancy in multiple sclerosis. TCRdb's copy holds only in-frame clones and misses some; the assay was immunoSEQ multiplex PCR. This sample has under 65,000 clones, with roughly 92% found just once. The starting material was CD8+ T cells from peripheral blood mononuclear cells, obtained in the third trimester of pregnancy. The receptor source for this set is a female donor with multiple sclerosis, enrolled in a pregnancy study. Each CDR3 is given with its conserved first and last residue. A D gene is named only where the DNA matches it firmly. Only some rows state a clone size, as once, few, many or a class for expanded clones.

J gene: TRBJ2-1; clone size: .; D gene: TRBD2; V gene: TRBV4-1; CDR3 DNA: TGCGCCAGCAGCCAAGAGAGACTAGCGGGAGGAGGTAGCTCCTACAATGAGCAGTTCTTC; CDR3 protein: CASSQERLAGGGSSYNEQFF
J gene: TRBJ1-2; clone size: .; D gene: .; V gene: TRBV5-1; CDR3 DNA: TGCGCCAGCAGCTCGGACAGCTATGGCTACACCTTC; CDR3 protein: CASSSDSYGYTF
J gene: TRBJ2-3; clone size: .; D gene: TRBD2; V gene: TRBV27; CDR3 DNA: TGTGCCAGCAGGACGGGACTAGGGGTAGATACGCAGTATTTT; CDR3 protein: CASRTGLGVDTQYF
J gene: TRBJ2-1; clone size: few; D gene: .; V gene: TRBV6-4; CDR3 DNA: TGTGCCAGCAGTGACTCGAGGGAGTCCTACAATGAGCAGTTCTTC; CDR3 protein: CASSDSRESYNEQFF
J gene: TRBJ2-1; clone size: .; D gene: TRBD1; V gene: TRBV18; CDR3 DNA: TGTGCCAGCTCACCAGAGACAGGGAGTAATGAGCAGTTCTTC; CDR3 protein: CASSPETGSNEQFF
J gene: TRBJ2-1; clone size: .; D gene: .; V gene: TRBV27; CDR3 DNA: TGTGCCAGCAGTCCATACCTAAGCTCCTACAATGAGCAGTTCTTC; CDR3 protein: CASSPYLSSYNEQFF
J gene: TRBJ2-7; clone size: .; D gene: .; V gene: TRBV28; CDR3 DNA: TGTGCCAGCACGCGGGACTACGAGCAGTACTTC; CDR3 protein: CASTRDYEQYF
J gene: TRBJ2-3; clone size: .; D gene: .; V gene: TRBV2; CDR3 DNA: TGTGCCAGCAGTGTGGAAGCGGGCATAGATACGCAGTATTTT; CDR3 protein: CASSVEAGIDTQYF
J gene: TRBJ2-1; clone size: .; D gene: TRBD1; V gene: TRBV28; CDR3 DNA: TGTGCCAGCAGACCCGACAGGGGGCTACGGGGCTCCTACAATGAGCAGTTCTTC; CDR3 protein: CASRPDRGLRGSYNEQFF
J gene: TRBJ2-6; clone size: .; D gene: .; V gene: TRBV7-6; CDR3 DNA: TGTGCCAGCGCCTACAGCCGTCAGTCTGGGGCCAACGTCCTGACTTTC; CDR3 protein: CASAYSRQSGANVLTF
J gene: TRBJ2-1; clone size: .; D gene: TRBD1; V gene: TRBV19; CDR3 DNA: TGTGCCACCGACAGGGGAGCAGGGAATGAGCAGTTCTTC; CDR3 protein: CATDRGAGNEQFF
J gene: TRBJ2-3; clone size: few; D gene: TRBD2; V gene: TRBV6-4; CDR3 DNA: TGTGCCAGCAGTGCAACGACTAGCGGAACAGATACGCAGTATTTT; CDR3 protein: CASSATTSGTDTQYF
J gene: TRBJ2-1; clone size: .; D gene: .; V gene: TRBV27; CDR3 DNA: TGTGCCAGCAGTTTAACTAGAAACAATGAGCAGTTCTTC; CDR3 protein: CASSLTRNNEQFF
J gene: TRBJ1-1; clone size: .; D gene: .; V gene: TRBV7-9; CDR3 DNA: TGTGCCAGCAGTTCGTGGGGCGAGATGAACACTGAAGCTTTCTTT; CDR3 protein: CASSSWGEMNTEAFF
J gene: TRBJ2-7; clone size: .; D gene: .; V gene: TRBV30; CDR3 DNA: TGTGCCTGGGGGCCCTTCCCCTCGTTAGGCGAGCAGTACTTC; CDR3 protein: CAWGPFPSLGEQYF
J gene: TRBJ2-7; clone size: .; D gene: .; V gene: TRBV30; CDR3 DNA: TGTGCCTGGAGTTCACCCCCACACAGGGAATACGAGCAGTACTTC; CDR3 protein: CAWSSPPHREYEQYF
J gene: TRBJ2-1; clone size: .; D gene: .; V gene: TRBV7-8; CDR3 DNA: TGTGCCAGCAGTCTTAGCTCCTACAATGAGCAGTTCTTC; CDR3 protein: CASSLSSYNEQFF
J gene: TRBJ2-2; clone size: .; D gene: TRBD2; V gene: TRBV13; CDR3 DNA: TGTGCCAGCACCTCCGGGGGGTCGAACACCGGGGAGCTGTTTTTT; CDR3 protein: CASTSGGSNTGELFF
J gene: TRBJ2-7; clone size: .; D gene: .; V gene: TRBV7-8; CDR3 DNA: TGTGCCAGCAGCTCACAGGCTAGCTCCTACGAGCAGTACTTC; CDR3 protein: CASSSQASSYEQYF
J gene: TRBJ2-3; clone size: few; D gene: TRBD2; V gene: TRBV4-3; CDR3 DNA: TGCGCCAGCAGCCAAGAGTATGGTAGCGGGAGAGCGCAGTATTTT; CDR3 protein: CASSQEYGSGRAQYF
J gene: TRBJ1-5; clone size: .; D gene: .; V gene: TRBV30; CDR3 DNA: TGTGCCTGGAGTGTAGGGCAGGGCTTAGGTCAGCCCCAGCATTTT; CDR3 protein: CAWSVGQGLGQPQHF
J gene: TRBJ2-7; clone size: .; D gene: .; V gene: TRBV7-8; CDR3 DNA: TGTGCCAGCAGCTTAGTGGGCGGCGGGGGCAAGTACGAGCAGTACTTC; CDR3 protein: CASSLVGGGGKYEQYF
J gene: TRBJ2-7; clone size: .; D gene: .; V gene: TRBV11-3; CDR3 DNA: TGTGCCAGCAGCTACAGGGTCTCCTACGAGCAGTACTTC; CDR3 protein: CASSYRVSYEQYF
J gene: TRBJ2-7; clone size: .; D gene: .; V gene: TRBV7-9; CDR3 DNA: TGTGCCAGCAGCTTAGCCGGTCCCGACGAGCAGTACTTC; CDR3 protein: CASSLAGPDEQYF
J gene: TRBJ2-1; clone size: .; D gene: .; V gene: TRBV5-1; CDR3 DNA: TGCGCCAGCAGCTCGTTAGCGTTTAGCTCCTACAATGAGCAGTTCTTC; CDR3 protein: CASSSLAFSSYNEQFF
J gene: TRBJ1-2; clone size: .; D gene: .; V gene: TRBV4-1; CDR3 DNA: TGCGCCAGCAGCCAAGATCCCGCGGTGGTCGATGGCTACACCTTC; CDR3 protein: CASSQDPAVVDGYTF
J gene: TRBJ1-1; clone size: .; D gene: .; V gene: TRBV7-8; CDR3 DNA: TGTGCCAGCAGCGGCGGGTTCTCTCGAGACACTGAAGCTTTCTTT; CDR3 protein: CASSGGFSRDTEAFF
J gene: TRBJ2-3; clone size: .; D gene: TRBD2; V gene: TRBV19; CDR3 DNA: TGTGCCAGTAGTATTAACCCGACTAGACTAGCGGGAGAGCCAGATACGCAGTATTTT; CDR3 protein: CASSINPTRLAGEPDTQYF
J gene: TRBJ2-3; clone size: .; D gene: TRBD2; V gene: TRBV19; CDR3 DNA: TGTGCCAGTAGGGGAGGGCTAGCGGGCCTTACGCAGTATTTT; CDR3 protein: CASRGGLAGLTQYF